This entry lists 31 T cell receptor beta chains sequenced from one sample in a study of metastatic and nonmetastatic thyroid tumors. TCRdb re-analyzed the PCR reads through MiXCR. In the table there are about 40,000 clones, roughly 16% of which are singletons. All patients were treatment-naive before thyroid surgery. The specimen sequenced was blood. The source is a female donor with papillary thyroid cancer or a benign thyroid nodule (not recorded which). Some clones in this sample may be carry-over from other donors' samples.

This clone was counted only a few times. CDR3 sequence: CASSTTDILAKNIQYF. DNA for the CDR3: TGTGCCAGCAGTACGACCGACATCCTAGCCAAAAACATTCAGTACTTC. This chain uses TRBV28 with TRBJ2-4; D not resolved. Trimming stripped 5 bases from V and 0 bases from J, with 14 bases between. Germline-derived CDR1 and CDR2 are MDHEN and SYDVKM. CDR3 size: 16 residues.

Remarks on this clone: One base away lies a much larger clone, so this may be a sequencing read error. The chain joins TRBV5-1 to TRBJ2-4, with 8 bases matching TRBD1. This CDR3 is built from 14 residues. The V and J ends lost 2 bases and 4 bases, in that order; junction bases with no gene match: 2. Germline V gene data show CDR1 as SGHRS and CDR2 as YFSETQ. CDR3 sequence (DNA): TGCGCCAGCAGCTTTACAGGGGGGAAAAACATTCAGTACTTC. Amino acids: CASSFTGGKNIQYF.

The sample holds many counts of this clone. V gene TRBV20-1 combines with J gene TRBJ1-5; 8 bases align to TRBD1. CDR1 DFQATT and CDR2 SNEGSKA come from the germline V gene (reference sequence). J gave up 4 bases and V 5 bases, and 16 bases lay outside the gene matches. This CDR3 contains 17 residues. The chain's CDR3 is CSAQTRNLRQGNQPQHF. As DNA, the CDR3 is TGCAGTGCTCAAACCCGAAATCTTAGACAGGGGAATCAGCCCCAGCATTTT.

This clone has a count of ten or more. The chain has TRBV10-3 and TRBJ2-7; TRBD1 aligns across 10 bases. Germline V CDR1 and CDR2: ENHRY, SYGVKD. The V gene end was trimmed by 6 bases and the J gene end by 4 bases; junction bases not matched to a gene: 3. The length of the CDR3 is 13 residues. The CDR3 is CAISRDRGYEQYF. The CDR3 DNA reads TGTGCCATCAGCCGGGACAGGGGTTACGAGCAGTACTTC.

This clone occurred many times. The chain couples TRBV6-6 to TRBJ1-5, with TRBD1 as a possible D gene (6 bases). Germline CDR1 is MNHNY and CDR2 is SVGAGI (reference sequence). V lost 2 bases and J lost 6, with 11 bases in between. The CDR3 loop spans 14 amino acids. DNA of the CDR3: TGTGCCAGCAGTTACCCCGAAGGGGGTCAGCCCCAGCATTTT. Translation gives CASSYPEGGQPQHF.

This rearrangement joins TRBV28 to TRBJ1-2, with no clear D. The CDR3 has 16 amino acids. V dropped 8 bases and J dropped 2 bases, with 21 bases sitting between them. Germline assignment: CDR1 MDHEN and CDR2 SYDVKM. The DNA for the CDR3 is TGTGCCAGCCGTACTACAACCAGCCCGCGAAACTATGGCTACACCTTC. It translates to CASRTTTSPRNYGYTF.

This clone has just a few counts. The V call is TRBV27, the J call TRBJ2-6; no definite D call. The germline gives CDR1 MNHEY, CDR2 SMNVEV (reference sequence). CDR3 size: 15 residues. Trimming shortened V by 2 bases and J by 8 bases, and 13 bases separated the two germline ends. CDR3 residues: CASSLQRSGSNVLTF. The CDR3 nucleotides read TGTGCCAGCAGTTTACAGAGATCTGGTTCCAACGTCCTGACTTTC.

Points on this clone: One junction end disagrees with the germline gene, perhaps due to a read error. The CDR3 protein is CASSYRRWRNQPHHF. The CDR3 region has the DNA TGTGCCAGCAGTTACCGCAGGTGGCGCAATCAGCCCCATCATTTT. The chain is built from TRBV6-5 and TRBJ1-5, with unresolved D. This CDR3 is 15 amino acids long. Germline V gene data show CDR1 as MNHEY and CDR2 as SVGAGI.

This clone was recorded many times. The gene calls are TRBV7-3 and TRBJ2-3; 7 bases match TRBD2. V shed 2 bases, J shed 2 bases, and the junction held 1 base outside the gene matches. CDR1 and CDR2 (germline): SGHTA, FQGTGA. The CDR3 is 14 amino acids. The CDR3 bases are TGTGCCAGCAGCTTAGCGGGAGCCACAGATACGCAGTATTTT. Amino acids: CASSLAGATDTQYF.

With respect to this clone: It is likely a read error, because the conserved phenylalanine at the end of the CDR3 is missing. The genes are TRBV24-1 and TRBJ1-2, with 9 bases identical to TRBD1. This CDR3 is built from 15 residues. Germline V gene lookup returns CDR1 KGHDR and CDR2 SFDVKD. Losses at the gene ends were 3 bases for V and 10 bases for J; bases not matched to a gene: 11. CDR3: CATSDPTGGEDVYTL. CDR3 DNA sequence: TGTGCCACCAGTGATCCAACAGGGGGCGAGGATGTCTACACCTTA.

This clone was recorded many times. The chain links TRBV5-6 to TRBJ2-3; TRBD2 aligns across 12 bases. With V trimmed by 3 bases and J by 2 bases, 10 bases remained unmatched. The V gene's germline CDR1 is SGHDT and CDR2 YYEEEE. CDR3 size: 18 residues. The CDR3 DNA is TGTGCCAGCAGCTACGGAACGACTAGCGGGGGACCCACAGATACGCAGTATTTT. Translation: CASSYGTTSGGPTDTQYF.

This clone occurred many times. The chain recombines TRBV11-2 with TRBJ2-5; no clear D gene. The germline gives CDR1 SGHAT, CDR2 FQNNGV. V was cut by 2 bases and J by 2 bases, with 9 bases left in between. The CDR3 loop spans 14 amino acids. The DNA for the CDR3 is TGTGCCAGCAGCTTATTTACTGCTCAAGAGACCCAGTACTTC. Protein sequence: CASSLFTAQETQYF.

The V and J genes are TRBV7-9 and TRBJ1-1; D unresolved. This CDR3 contains 12 residues. Between the trimmed V and J ends, which lost 5 bases and 5 bases, there was a span of 9 bases. Germline CDR1 is SEHNR and CDR2 is FQNEAQ (reference sequence). The CDR3 nucleotides are TGTGCCAGCAGCCATCGGAGAACTGAAGCTTTCTTT. Translated, it gives CASSHRRTEAFF. Using reference TRBV7-9 and TRBJ1-1 for the parts outside the CDR3, the full variable domain is DTGVSQNPRHKITKRGQNVTFRCDPISEHNRLYWYRQTLGQGPEFLTYFQNEAQLEKSRLLSDRFSAERPKGSFSTLEIQRTEQGDSAMYLCASSHRRTEAFFGQGTRLTVV.

This clone was seen ten or more times. The chain uses TRBV6-1 and TRBJ2-5; D remains unclear. This CDR3 region has 13 residues. Trimming cost V 10 bases and J 4 bases, with 16 bases left between them. The germline V gene encodes CDR1 MNHNS and CDR2 SASEGT. The CDR3 reads CATTMRPVETQYF. Written as DNA, the CDR3 is TGTGCCACCACAATGAGGCCCGTAGAGACCCAGTACTTC.

In this sample, this clone turned up many times. The chain couples TRBV7-3 to TRBJ2-7, with D unresolved. Trimming pared 1 base from V and 2 bases from J, leaving 6 bases between. Germline CDR1 reads SGHTA; CDR2 reads FQGTGA. The CDR3 runs 13 residues. CDR3 protein: CASSLNQAYEQYF. The CDR3 region has the DNA TGTGCCAGCAGCTTAAATCAGGCCTACGAGCAGTACTTC.

This clone was detected many times. The chain couples TRBV25-1 to TRBJ2-7; D perhaps matches TRBD1 (6 bases). The CDR3 extends over 15 amino acids. CDR1 is MGHDK, CDR2 SYGVNS, per germline. The V and J ends lost 4 bases and 0 bases respectively, with 13 bases between them. The CDR3 coding sequence is TGTGCCAGCAGTGCGATCCGGGACAACTCCTACGAGCAGTACTTC. Protein: CASSAIRDNSYEQYF.

This clone was recorded only once. This chain joins TRBV3-1 and TRBJ1-4; D might be TRBD1 (5 bases). The germline V and J ends were trimmed by 2 bases and 5 bases, with 9 bases remaining between them. The CDR3 length is 14 residues. The germline V gene has CDR1 LGHDT and CDR2 YNNKEL (reference sequence). CDR3: CASSQRGYNEKLFF. The DNA of the CDR3 is TGTGCCAGCAGCCAACGGGGGTACAATGAAAAACTGTTTTTT.

This clone showed up many times. The chain couples TRBV6-5 to TRBJ2-7; a weak D match, TRBD2 (6 bases). CDR1 is MNHEY, CDR2 SVGAGI, per germline. CDR3 length equals 15 residues. The ends were cut back, 2 bases at V and 1 base at J, with 12 bases in the middle. This CDR3 is CASSYGQGGSYEQYF. DNA of the CDR3: TGTGCCAGCAGTTACGGGCAGGGAGGATCCTACGAGCAGTACTTC.

This clone was counted at least ten times. V usage is TRBV2 and J usage is TRBJ2-4; either TRBD1 or TRBD2 may supply D (5 bases each). Between the trimmed V and J ends, which lost 3 bases and 0 bases, there was a span of 15 bases. Germline CDR1 SNHLY, CDR2 FYNNEI. The CDR3 loop spans 17 amino acids. CDR3 in amino acids: CASSEPGTLLAKNIQYF. The CDR3 DNA reads TGTGCCAGCAGTGAGCCGGGGACCCTCCTAGCCAAAAACATTCAGTACTTC.

This clone has a count of ten or more. V is TRBV6-5 and J is TRBJ1-2; D not certain. The CDR3 has 13 amino acids. With 2 bases removed from V and 2 bases from J, the gap between germline ends came to 6 bases. Germline CDR1 MNHEY, CDR2 SVGAGI. The CDR3: CASSYRENYGYTF. CDR3 coding DNA: TGTGCCAGCAGTTACCGGGAAAACTATGGCTACACCTTC.

The chain is built from TRBV11-1 and TRBJ2-7; 8 bases match TRBD1. The CDR3 spans 13 residues. V lost 2 bases and J lost 12; bases outside the gene matches: 9. CDR1 and CDR2 (germline): SGHAT, FQDESV (reference sequence). The CDR3 DNA follows: TGTGCCAGCAGCTTAATCGGGACAGGCGATGCGTACTTC. This gives the protein CASSLIGTGDAYF.

This clone has ten or more counts. The chain combines TRBV28 with TRBJ1-2; D is unresolved. Trimming took off 6 bases at V and 6 bases at J, with 14 bases between the two ends. Germline V gives CDR1 MDHEN, CDR2 SYDVKM. The CDR3 is 13 amino acids. The CDR3 loop reads CASSMGYRDGYTF. The CDR3, as DNA: TGTGCCAGCAGCATGGGTTATCGGGATGGCTACACCTTC.

The sample holds many counts of this clone. V is TRBV20-1 and J is TRBJ1-5, with 10 nucleotides matching TRBD1. Looked up from germline, CDR1 is DFQATT and CDR2 is SNEGSKA (reference sequence). V lost 1 base and J lost 6; bases outside the gene matches: 0. The CDR3 totals 13 residues. DNA for the CDR3: TGCAGTGCTAGAGGACAGGGGGCTCAGCCCCAGCATTTT. Translated: CSARGQGAQPQHF.

The table lists this clone with many counts. The V gene is TRBV20-1, the J gene TRBJ2-7; D may be TRBD2 (7 bases). V lost 0 bases, J lost 4 bases, and 10 bases lay in between. Looked up from germline, CDR1 is DFQATT and CDR2 is SNEGSKA (reference sequence). The CDR3 has 13 residues. CDR3 nucleotides: TGCAGTGCTAGAGACGGGGGGCGATACGAGCAGTACTTC. It yields the protein CSARDGGRYEQYF.

This clone was detected many times. For the CDR3, the DNA is TGTGCCAGCAGCCGGGACAGGGGGCGCGTAGAGACCCAGTACTTC. It encodes CASSRDRGRVETQYF. The chain recombines TRBV6-1 with TRBJ2-5; 12 nucleotides align to TRBD1. J gave up 4 bases and V 6 bases, and 6 bases lay outside the gene matches. There are 15 residues in the CDR3. CDR1 is MNHNS, CDR2 SASEGT, per germline.

This clone was recorded a few times. V gene TRBV12-3 or TRBV12-4 combines with J gene TRBJ2-1; perhaps TRBD1 as D (5 bases). The CDR3 spans 14 residues. Between the trimmed V and J ends, which lost 2 bases and 10 bases, there was a span of 15 bases. The CDR3 spells CASSLQGKVGEQFF. CDR3 DNA sequence: TGTGCCAGCAGTTTACAGGGAAAAGTAGGGGAGCAGTTCTTC.

This clone came up a few times. In the same sample, other DNA sequences code for this CDR3. V and J are TRBV2 and TRBJ2-5; 12 positions agree with TRBD2. The V gene's germline CDR1 is SNHLY and CDR2 FYNNEI. The CDR3 is made up of 16 amino acids. With V trimmed by 4 bases and J by 4 bases, 7 bases remained unmatched. CDR3 DNA: TGTGCCAGCAGTGGCTCTAGCGGGGGGGCGGGAGAGACCCAGTACTTC. The encoded protein is CASSGSSGGAGETQYF.

Points on this clone: This could be a read error, since a much larger clone is one nucleotide away. Because it lacks the conserved phenylalanine or tryptophan at the end, this CDR3 is likely a read error. The chain recombines TRBV5-6 with TRBJ2-7; TRBD2 might be the D (5 bases). This CDR3 comprises 12 residues. V dropped 2 bases and J dropped 6 bases, with 9 bases sitting between them. Germline assignment: CDR1 SGHDT and CDR2 YYEEEE. This chain's CDR3 is CASSFAGSEQYS. CDR3 in DNA: TGTGCCAGCAGCTTTGCGGGTAGCGAGCAGTACTCC.

This clone was detected ten times or more. This chain links TRBV4-1 with TRBJ1-1; unclear D gene. V was cut by 4 bases and J by 4 bases, with 13 bases left in between. The CDR3 is made up of 14 amino acids. The germline gives CDR1 MGHRA, CDR2 YSYEKL. The CDR3 is CASSRTRRGTEAFF. DNA of the CDR3: TGCGCCAGCAGCCGTACTCGGCGGGGCACTGAAGCTTTCTTT.

The V call is TRBV6-9, the J call TRBJ2-3; no clear D gene. CDR3 size: 14 residues. V was pared by 3 bases and J by 0 bases, with 7 bases between. Germline loops: CDR1 MNHGY, CDR2 SVAAGI. The CDR3 DNA reads TGTGCCAGCAGTTACTCGAAAAGCACAGATACGCAGTATTTT. This encodes CASSYSKSTDTQYF.

This clone occurred many times. The chain joins TRBV6-1 to TRBJ1-1; D is perhaps TRBD1 (6 bases). The CDR3 contains 14 residues. Germline V gene sequence: CDR1 MNHNS, CDR2 SASEGT. The V end was cut by 8 bases, the J end by 0 bases, with 13 bases between. CDR3 bases: TGTGCCAGCGGTACCGGACAGATGAACACTGAAGCTTTCTTT. Its protein product is CASGTGQMNTEAFF.